This T cell receptor beta chain was recorded in a study of beta chain features in type 1 diabetes. Turning to the study itself: Examination spanned around 110 million sorted cells from all samples. Study-wide points: PCR could preferentially amplify shorter templates, alike in patients and controls.

Trimming removed 3 bases from V and 8 bases from J; junction bases left unmatched: 9. The CDR3 is 16 residues long. The V gene's germline CDR1 is MNHEY and CDR2 SMNVEV (reference sequence). Concerning this clone itself: As yet, its antigen is unknown.

The entirety of the isolated RNA underwent reverse transcription, so expressed TCRB transcripts were sequenced. Samples of naive, central memory and regulatory T cells yielded a mean of around 3.4 million reads. This table comes from immunoSEQ multiplex PCR, and its TCRdb copy is limited to in-frame clones, with some not included. The sample comprises about 240,000 clones, about 30% of which are singletons, and approximately 4% rests with the top ten. Each population that was sorted was more than 98% pure. The specimen was central memory CD4+ T cells from blood. The source is a man aged 25-40 years in good health. The V call is TRBV27, the J call TRBJ2-1, with TRBD2 matching 11 bases. This CDR3 reads CASSFLTSGKRDEQFF. DNA for the CDR3: TGTGCCAGCAGTTTCCTGACTAGCGGGAAAAGGGATGAGCAGTTCTTC.